The present T cell receptor beta chain was sequenced within a study of cytomegalovirus exposure and HLA in healthy donors. Study-wide results and caveats: Clonal expansion was found to be greater in HLA-associated TCR beta chains than in equally common others in a later analysis. TCR beta chains numbering 150 to 200 were designated cytomegalovirus-associated.

There are a few counts of this clone. What it recognizes is unknown. Germline CDR1 MNHNY, CDR2 SVGAGI (reference sequence). The CDR3 has 16 residues. V gave up 6 bases and J gave up 1 base, with 18 bases separating them. The PCR made use of 60 Vbeta and 13 Jbeta primers. The repertoire was sequenced with immunoSEQ multiplex PCR; TCRdb's copy has only in-frame clones and lacks some. The sample lists 130,000 or so clones; 75% to 90% were seen once. This TCR derives from a woman aged 25 to 39 in good health and CMV-seropositive. The sample comprised PBMCs. J is TRBJ1-1 and V is TRBV6-6, with D uncertain. In DNA, the CDR3 is TGTGCCAGCAGACCCTCTGACGGGTTGTGGAACACTGAAGCTTTCTTT. Its protein is CASRPSDGLWNTEAFF.